The 31 T cell receptor beta chains below come from one sample, sequenced in a study of Graves' ophthalmopathy and Graves' hyperthyroidism. RNA transcripts yielded amplified TCR beta CDR3 regions. Second-round multiplex PCR came after a first-round RT-PCR that employed HTBI primers. TCRdb re-analysed the multiplex PCR reads in MiXCR, keeping a single row per CDR3 protein. This table has more than 550,000 distinct CDR3 sequences, 35% to 50% appearing once. The sample comprised peripheral blood. These receptors were collected from an adult man with Graves' ophthalmopathy.

Notes on this clonotype: One base away lies a much larger clone, so this may be a sequencing read error. The rearrangement uses TRBV29-1 and TRBJ2-3; 12 nucleotides match TRBD2. Trimming at V came to 6 bases and at J to 1 base, leaving 2 bases not matched to a gene. The CDR3 spans 14 residues. From germline, CDR1 is SQVTM and CDR2 ANQGSEA. CDR3 sequence reads: CSVGLAGCTDTQYF. DNA for the CDR3: TGCAGCGTCGGACTAGCGGGGTGCACAGATACGCAGTATTTT.

This clonotype was counted at least ten times. The chain uses TRBV9 and TRBJ1-2; D possibly corresponds to TRBD1 (5 bases). The length of the CDR3 is 14 residues. Germline V gene sequence: CDR1 SGDLS, CDR2 YYNGEE. V dropped 4 bases and J dropped 6 bases, with 16 bases sitting between them. The CDR3 region has the DNA TGTGCCAGCAGCATTATCGGGAGGGGTGATGGCTACACCTTC. Translating it yields CASSIIGRGDGYTF.

J is TRBJ2-7 and V is TRBV20-1; no firm D call. The V and J ends lost 0 bases and 2 bases respectively, with 8 bases between them. This CDR3 spans 13 amino acids. The germline gives CDR1 DFQATT, CDR2 SNEGSKA (reference sequence). The CDR3 reads CSARDPGPYEQYF. CDR3 bases: TGCAGTGCTAGAGATCCAGGTCCCTACGAGCAGTACTTC.

This clonotype showed up just once. A read error may produce the germline difference seen at one junction end. The chain employs TRBV11-2 and TRBJ2-6; maybe TRBD1 (5 bases). The CDR3 runs to 17 residues. Germline loops: CDR1 SGHAT, CDR2 FQNNGV. DNA of the CDR3: TGTGCCTGCAGCCCAAAGCTCAGGTCGGAAGGGGACAACGTCCTGACTTTC. Encoded protein: CACSPKLRSEGDNVLTF. The whole variable domain, filled in from reference TRBV11-2 and TRBJ2-6, reads EAGVAQSPRYKIIEKRQSVAFWCNPISGHATLYWYQQILGQGPKLLIQFQNNGVVDDSQLPKDRFSAERLKGVDSTLKIQPAKLEDSAVYLCACSPKLRSEGDNVLTFGAGSRLTVL.

Remarks on this clonotype: With a much larger clone just one base away, this may be a read error. The chain recombines TRBV2 with TRBJ2-7; no firm D call. Germline CDR1 and CDR2: SNHLY and FYNNEI. The CDR3 covers 13 residues. V was clipped by 8 bases and J by 2 bases, with 13 bases between them. CDR3 nucleotide sequence: TGTGCCAGCTTCACCCCATCTCCCTACGAGCAGTACTTC. The encoded protein is CASFTPSPYEQYF. The entire variable domain, with the rest obtained from reference TRBV2 and TRBJ2-7, is as follows: EPEVTQTPSHQVTQMGQEVILRCVPISNHLYFYWYRQILGQKVEFLVSFYNNEISEKSEIFDDQFSVERPDGSNFTLKIRSTKLEDSAMYFCASFTPSPYEQYFGPGTRLTVT.

This clonotype was observed many times. This sequence joins TRBV7-6 and TRBJ1-4; 7 bases fit TRBD1. This CDR3 has 15 residues. V shed 5 bases, J shed 5 bases, and the junction held 8 bases outside the gene matches. Per the germline V gene, CDR1 is SGHVS and CDR2 is FNYEAQ. The CDR3 reads CASSPEGRGNEKLFF. In nucleotides, the CDR3 is TGTGCCAGCAGCCCTGAGGGCAGGGGGAATGAAAAACTGTTTTTT.

This clonotype was seen many times. The chain links TRBV15 to TRBJ1-6, with 9 nucleotides matching TRBD1. CDR3 size: 15 residues. Germline loops: CDR1 LNHNV, CDR2 YYDKDF (reference sequence). V lost 1 base to trimming and J lost 9 bases; unmatched junction nucleotides: 4. In DNA, the CDR3 is TGTGCCACCAGCAGAGCGGACAGGGGAAGTTCACCCCTCCACTTT. The encoded protein is CATSRADRGSSPLHF. Full variable domain (outside the CDR3, taken from reference TRBV15 and TRBJ1-6): DAMVIQNPRYQVTQFGKPVTLSCSQTLNHNVMYWYQQKSSQAPKLLFHYYDKDFNNEADTPDNFQSRRPNTSFCFLDIRSPGLGDTAMYLCATSRADRGSSPLHFGNGTRLTVT.

The sample holds many counts of this clonotype. The chain is built from TRBV12-3 or TRBV12-4 and TRBJ1-6, with D possibly TRBD1 on 6 matching bases. V shed 7 bases and J shed 9 bases, with 16 bases lying between them. CDR3 length: 14 residues. In DNA, the CDR3 is TGTGCCAGCACCCTACAGGGTGGAAGTTCACCCCTCCACTTT. The encoded protein is CASTLQGGSSPLHF.

The table lists this clonotype with many counts. CDR3 sequence reads: CAISESKGNQPQHF. CDR3 coding DNA: TGTGCCATCAGTGAGTCCAAGGGTAATCAGCCCCAGCATTTT. This sequence joins TRBV10-3 and TRBJ1-5, with no clear D. CDR3 size: 14 residues. The V end lost 0 bases, the J end lost 4 bases, and 7 bases lay between the germline ends. Germline CDR1 reads ENHRY; CDR2 reads SYGVKD.

This chain connects TRBV15 to TRBJ1-5, with 8 nucleotides matching TRBD1. The CDR3 has 15 residues. CDR1 is LNHNV, CDR2 YYDKDF, per germline (reference sequence). V lost 3 bases and J lost 7; bases outside the gene matches: 8. CDR3: CATSSEDQGAQPQHF. As DNA, the CDR3 is TGTGCCACCAGCAGCGAAGATCAGGGGGCGCAGCCCCAGCATTTT.

This clonotype was counted a few times. The rearrangement uses TRBV29-1 and TRBJ2-7; D might be TRBD1 or TRBD2, each matching 5 bases. Germline loops: CDR1 SQVTM, CDR2 ANQGSEA. V was cut by 3 bases and J by 0 bases, with 12 bases left in between. The CDR3 has 14 residues. CDR3: CSVEDNRGSYEQYF. The CDR3, as DNA: TGCAGCGTTGAGGACAATCGGGGCTCCTACGAGCAGTACTTC.

This clonotype was seen repeatedly, ten times or more. An end of the junction does not agree with germline; a read error may underlie this. The CDR3 reads CASSLSVEWENSEAFF. DNA for the CDR3: TGCGCCAGCAGCTTGTCGGTAGAGTGGGAGAACTCTGAAGCTTTCTTT. The chain is built from TRBV5-1 and TRBJ1-1; the D is unclear. This CDR3 has 16 amino acids. CDR1 and CDR2 from the germline V gene are SGHRS and YFSETQ.

This clonotype was detected many times. The rearrangement uses TRBV20-1 and TRBJ1-6; D is uncertain. The germline V gene has CDR1 DFQATT and CDR2 SNEGSKA (reference sequence). V dropped 6 bases and J dropped 5 bases, with 11 bases sitting between them. The CDR3 sequence is 13 residues long. The CDR3 protein is CSAPTPNNSPLHF. The CDR3 coding sequence is TGCAGTGCCCCGACCCCCAATAATTCACCCCTCCACTTT.

This clonotype was seen a few times. This chain connects TRBV4-1 to TRBJ1-5, with 7 bases identical to TRBD1. The CDR3 has 15 residues. The germline gives CDR1 MGHRA, CDR2 YSYEKL. The V segment lost 5 bases and the J segment 7 bases; nucleotides outside the gene matches: 11. The CDR3 loop reads CASSYDRAGAQPQHF. CDR3 DNA: TGCGCCAGCAGCTATGACAGGGCCGGCGCGCAGCCCCAGCATTTT.

The sample holds a few counts of this clonotype. For the CDR3, the DNA is TGTGCCAGCAGCTTTTTTCTGAGGGGGCAGGCTAATGAAAAACTGTTTTTT. Residues: CASSFFLRGQANEKLFF. The chain carries TRBV7-9 and TRBJ1-4, with 7 bases matching TRBD1. V shed 3 bases and J 3 bases; nucleotides not matched to a gene: 10. This CDR3 contains 17 residues. Germline loops: CDR1 SEHNR, CDR2 FQNEAQ (reference sequence).

This clonotype was found many times. One junction end disagrees with the germline gene, perhaps due to a read error. This chain connects TRBV20-1 to TRBJ1-2, with TRBD1 matching over 7 bases. The CDR3 runs 11 residues. Germline CDR1 and CDR2: DFQATT and SNEGSKA (reference sequence). CDR3 sequence: CSARETGGYTF. CDR3 nucleotides: TGCAGTGCTCGAGAGACAGGGGGCTACACCTTC.

This clonotype has at least ten counts. The CDR3 region is CAISERRVDGYTF. DNA for the CDR3: TGTGCCATCAGTGAAAGGAGGGTTGATGGCTACACCTTC. The chain carries TRBV10-3 and TRBJ1-2, with unresolved D. The ends were cut back, 3 bases at V and 6 bases at J, with 11 bases in the middle. The germline V gene has CDR1 ENHRY and CDR2 SYGVKD. The CDR3 is 13 amino acids.

This chain uses TRBV7-9 with TRBJ1-1; D not certain. Germline V CDR1 and CDR2: SEHNR, FQNEAQ (reference sequence). The length of the CDR3 is 13 residues. Trimming left V 8 bases short and J 0 bases short, with 10 bases between. As DNA, the CDR3 is TGTGCCAGCCAGCGGCAAATGAACACTGAAGCTTTCTTT. This translates into CASQRQMNTEAFF. Variable domain in full (rest from reference TRBV7-9 and TRBJ1-1): DTGVSQNPRHKITKRGQNVTFRCDPISEHNRLYWYRQTLGQGPEFLTYFQNEAQLEKSRLLSDRFSAERPKGSFSTLEIQRTEQGDSAMYLCASQRQMNTEAFFGQGTRLTVV.

The gene calls are TRBV6-5 and TRBJ1-3; D gene ambiguous. With 0 bases removed from V and 4 bases from J, the gap between germline ends came to 4 bases. This CDR3 has 13 residues. Germline V gene lookup returns CDR1 MNHEY and CDR2 SVGAGI. Here the CDR3 DNA reads TGTGCCAGCAGTTACTCATCAGGAAACACCATATATTTT. Translated, it gives CASSYSSGNTIYF.

This clonotype was seen ten or more times. The chain combines TRBV19 with TRBJ1-5, with a weak D call TRBD1 (5 bases). The CDR3 extends over 16 amino acids. The V end lost 3 bases, the J end lost 0 bases, and 12 bases lay between the germline ends. Germline values: CDR1 LNHDA, CDR2 SQIVND (reference sequence). Here the CDR3 DNA reads TGTGCCAGTAGTATCTCAGGGTTTTATAGCAATCAGCCCCAGCATTTT. Amino acids: CASSISGFYSNQPQHF.

Many counts were recorded for this clonotype. This chain uses TRBV10-3 with TRBJ1-1, with a tentative D call TRBD1 (6 bases). The CDR3 totals 13 residues. Germline CDR1 reads ENHRY; CDR2 reads SYGVKD. V was trimmed by 6 bases and J by 7 bases, leaving 15 bases between them. CDR3 DNA: TGTGCCATCAGGGACAGAAATCTTGGTGAAGCTTTCTTT. Translation: CAIRDRNLGEAFF.

Notes on this clonotype: The junction departs from germline at one end; a sequencing error may be responsible. The chain couples TRBV11-2 to TRBJ2-5; 8 bases are a match to TRBD2. CDR1 and CDR2 from the germline V gene are SGHAT and FQNNGV. This CDR3 spans 17 amino acids. CDR3 bases: TGTGCCAACAGCTTATCTATTACGGGAGGGCTCTTTGAGACCCAGTACTTC. Translation gives CANSLSITGGLFETQYF.

Here the CDR3 DNA reads TGTGCCAGCAGCCAACCTGCGACAGATTTGGTTGAGACCCAGTACTTC. Translated, it gives CASSQPATDLVETQYF. The chain links TRBV3-1 to TRBJ2-5; a possible D gene is TRBD1 (5 bases). CDR1 LGHDT and CDR2 YNNKEL come from the germline V gene (reference sequence). The V end was cut by 2 bases, the J end by 5 bases, with 18 bases between. CDR3 length equals 16 residues.

A word on this clonotype: At one of its ends the junction is not consistent with the germline gene, which may arise from a read error. The rearrangement uses TRBV5-1 and TRBJ2-2; TRBD2 agrees at 11 bases. Germline V CDR1 and CDR2: SGHRS, YFSETQ. The CDR3 has 18 residues. CDR3 nucleotides: TGTGCCAGCAGCCAAGCGGGTAGCGGGGGGGCCGACACCGGGGAGCTGTTTTTT. Its translation: CASSQAGSGGADTGELFF.

This clonotype was detected only once. The chain has TRBV25-1 and TRBJ2-3, with 8 nucleotides matching TRBD2. The CDR3 extends over 16 amino acids. Losses at the gene ends were 6 bases for V and 3 bases for J; bases not matched to a gene: 11. Germline V gene data show CDR1 as MGHDK and CDR2 as SYGVNS. The CDR3, as DNA: TGTGCCAGCAGCTCTTCGGGTAGCGGGGTGACAGATACGCAGTATTTT. Its translation: CASSSSGSGVTDTQYF.

This chain joins TRBV29-1 and TRBJ1-1; D is unclear. V lost 8 bases to trimming and J lost 0 bases, with 16 bases between them. In germline, CDR1 is SQVTM, CDR2 ANQGSEA. The CDR3 totals 14 residues. In DNA form, the CDR3 reads TGCAGCAGTGCTGGCTCGGTGATGAACACTGAAGCTTTCTTT. Its protein is CSSAGSVMNTEAFF.

As for this clonotype: A read error may explain this, as a much larger clone is one base away. The rearrangement joins TRBV7-8 to TRBJ2-7; a possible D gene is TRBD2 (6 bases). From germline, CDR1 is SGHVS and CDR2 FQNEAQ. V lost 3 bases and J lost 0, with 12 bases in between. This CDR3 contains 15 residues. The CDR3 DNA follows: TGTGCCAGCAGCTTTGGGACTTACAGCTCCTACGAGCAGTACTTC. The encoded protein is CASSFGTYSSYEQYF.

This sequence joins TRBV25-1 and TRBJ1-5; no clear D. The CDR3 sequence is 12 residues long. Germline V CDR1 and CDR2: MGHDK, SYGVNS. CDR3 region: CAIARGNQPQHF. The CDR3 DNA is TGTGCGATTGCACGCGGCAATCAGCCCCAGCATTTT.

As for this clonotype: This clone may be a read error of a much larger clone one base away. The rearrangement uses TRBV24-1 and TRBJ2-2; no clear D gene. Trimming took 5 bases from V and 4 from J, leaving 10 bases between them. The V gene's germline CDR1 is KGHDR and CDR2 SFDVKD. The CDR3 contains 14 residues. The CDR3 DNA reads TGTGCCACCAGTGCGGGCAAGAGCACCGGGGAGCTGTTTTTT. This gives the protein CATSAGKSTGELFF.

This clonotype was observed at least ten times. The V and J genes are TRBV2 and TRBJ1-1; 8 bases are shared with TRBD1. The V gene end was trimmed by 4 bases and the J gene end by 4 bases; junction bases not matched to a gene: 5. The CDR3 loop spans 14 amino acids. Germline V gene lookup returns CDR1 SNHLY and CDR2 FYNNEI. The CDR3 DNA is TGTGCCAGCAGTGCGAGGACAGGGATCACTGAAGCTTTCTTT. This sequence encodes CASSARTGITEAFF.

This clonotype showed up just once. This rearrangement joins TRBV9 to TRBJ2-2; 10 nucleotides agree with TRBD1. CDR1 is SGDLS, CDR2 YYNGEE, per germline. Trimming took 0 bases from V and 6 from J; bases not matched to a gene: 8. CDR3 length equals 17 residues. The CDR3 DNA sequence: TGTGCCAGCAGCGTAGTTGCTCCGGGACAGGGGCCCGGGGAGCTGTTTTTT. As protein: CASSVVAPGQGPGELFF.